Below, 8 T cell receptor beta chains from the same sample are listed, as sequenced in a study of shared clonotypes between healthy human individuals. CD45RO-negative, CCR7-selected cells formed the naive CD8 fraction, which excluded terminally differentiated effector memory CD45RA+ cells. The data were produced by immunoSEQ multiplex PCR, yet TCRdb's version contains in-frame clones alone and is incomplete. The profile covers about 820,000 clones, with nearly 95% appearing a single time and less than 25% taken by the ten largest. The specimen sequenced was naive CD8+ T cells sorted from blood. These receptors were collected from a young man in good health.

This rearrangement joins TRBV19 to TRBJ2-6; D gene uncertain. The germline V and J ends were trimmed by 8 bases and 0 bases, with 8 bases remaining between them. The germline CDR1 and CDR2 sequences are LNHDA and SQIVND (reference sequence). The CDR3 covers 14 residues. The CDR3 region is CASSEPSGANVLTF. The CDR3 bases are TGTGCCAGTTCCGAACCCTCTGGGGCCAACGTCCTGACTTTC.

In regard to this clone: The same CDR3 arises from other DNA sequences in this sample as well. The genes are TRBV7-2 and TRBJ2-7, with 7 bases identical to TRBD2. V dropped 1 base and J dropped 0; count of bases not matched to a gene: 3. Germline lookup yields CDR1 SGHTA and CDR2 FQGNSA. The CDR3 covers 15 residues. The chain's CDR3 is CASSLGGLGSYEQYF. Written as DNA, the CDR3 is TGTGCCAGCAGCTTAGGAGGACTAGGCTCCTACGAGCAGTACTTC.

This chain links TRBV7-9 with TRBJ1-1, with D perhaps matching TRBD1 (6 bases). V was shortened by 4 bases and J by 8 bases, with 20 bases between the two germline ends. Germline loops: CDR1 SEHNR, CDR2 FQNEAQ (reference sequence). This CDR3 is built from 15 residues. CDR3 residues: CASSSSSHQGPEAFF. Here the CDR3 DNA reads TGTGCCAGCAGCTCCTCCTCTCACCAGGGGCCCGAAGCTTTCTTT. Using reference TRBV7-9 and TRBJ1-1 for the parts outside the CDR3, the full variable domain is DTGVSQNPRHKITKRGQNVTFRCDPISEHNRLYWYRQTLGQGPEFLTYFQNEAQLEKSRLLSDRFSAERPKGSFSTLEIQRTEQGDSAMYLCASSSSSHQGPEAFFGQGTRLTVV.

The chain has TRBV5-6 and TRBJ1-5; tentatively, D is TRBD1 (5 bases). Trimming took off 0 bases at V and 1 base at J, with 8 bases between the two ends. CDR1 and CDR2 (germline): SGHDT, YYEEEE. The CDR3 extends over 15 amino acids. The CDR3 nucleotides read TGTGCCAGCAGCTTGGGCGGGGCAAGCAATCAGCCCCAGCATTTT. This translates into CASSLGGASNQPQHF.

This rearrangement joins TRBV29-1 to TRBJ1-1; weak D call: TRBD1 (5 bases). The germline CDR1 and CDR2 sequences are SQVTM and ANQGSEA. This CDR3 is 10 amino acids long. V lost 7 bases to trimming and J lost 5 bases, with 8 bases between them. CDR3 DNA sequence: TGCAGCGCCCGGGGGACTGAAGCTTTCTTT. Translating it yields CSARGTEAFF.

The J gene is TRBJ2-2, the V gene TRBV14; 9 bases agree with TRBD1. J was trimmed by 1 base and V by 4 bases; bases with no gene match: 13. This CDR3 is 19 amino acids long. Germline lookup yields CDR1 SGHDN and CDR2 FVKESK. The CDR3 spells CASSPFPGQGKGNTGELFF. CDR3 DNA: TGTGCCAGCAGCCCTTTTCCGGGACAGGGAAAGGGGAACACCGGGGAGCTGTTTTTT.

The CDR3 DNA reads as TGTGCCAGCAGCCCCATTGGCAGGGTACCACGGGGCGAGCAGTACTTC. Translating it yields CASSPIGRVPRGEQYF. The chain employs TRBV13 and TRBJ2-7; D assignment may be TRBD1 or TRBD2 (5 bases each). This CDR3 contains 16 residues. Per germline, CDR1 PRHDT and CDR2 FYEKMQ (reference sequence). Trimming pared 5 bases from V and 6 bases from J, leaving 23 bases between.

The chain carries TRBV13 and TRBJ2-7, with TRBD1 matching over 7 bases. The junction had 2 bases not matched to a gene; V was cut back by 6 bases and J by 6 bases. The germline V gene encodes CDR1 PRHDT and CDR2 FYEKMQ (reference sequence). The CDR3 loop spans 11 amino acids. Here the CDR3 DNA reads TGTGCCAGCAGTTACAGGGGCGAGCAGTACTTC. Translation: CASSYRGEQYF.